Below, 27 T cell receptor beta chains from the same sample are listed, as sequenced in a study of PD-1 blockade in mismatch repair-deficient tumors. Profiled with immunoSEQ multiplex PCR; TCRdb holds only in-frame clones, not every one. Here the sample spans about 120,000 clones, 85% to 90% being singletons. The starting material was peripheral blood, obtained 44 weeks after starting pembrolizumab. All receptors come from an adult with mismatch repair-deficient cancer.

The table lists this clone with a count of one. The CDR3 DNA sequence: TGCGCCAGCAGCCTCAAAGGGGAGACCGGGGAGCTGTTTTTT. Residues: CASSLKGETGELFF. The chain carries TRBV4-1 and TRBJ2-2; perhaps D is TRBD1 or TRBD2 (5 bases each). Deletions cut 4 bases from V and 5 bases from J, with 11 bases between. Germline values: CDR1 MGHRA, CDR2 YSYEKL. This CDR3 is built from 14 residues.

CDR3 region: CASSYSTSGRSEQYF. The CDR3 nucleotides are TGTGCCAGCAGTTACTCGACTAGCGGGAGGAGCGAGCAGTACTTC. This sequence joins TRBV6-5 and TRBJ2-7; 13 bases align to TRBD2. CDR1 is MNHEY and CDR2 is SVGAGI in the germline V gene. The CDR3 length is 15 residues. Germline trimming cut 0 bases from V and 6 bases from J; bases unmatched to any gene: 2.

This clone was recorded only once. The CDR3: CAWSVTQAVNQPQHF. The CDR3 coding sequence is TGTGCCTGGAGTGTTACCCAGGCCGTTAATCAGCCCCAGCATTTT. The rearrangement uses TRBV30 and TRBJ1-5; no clear D. Germline CDR1 is GTSNPN and CDR2 is SVGIG (reference sequence). Trimming left V 0 bases short and J 4 bases short, with 13 bases between. This CDR3 is 15 amino acids long.

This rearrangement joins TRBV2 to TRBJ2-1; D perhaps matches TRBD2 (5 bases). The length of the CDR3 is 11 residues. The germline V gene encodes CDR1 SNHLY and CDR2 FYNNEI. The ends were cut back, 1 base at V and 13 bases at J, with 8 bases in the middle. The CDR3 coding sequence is TGTGCCAGCAGTGAAGGGAGGACCCAGTTCTTC. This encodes CASSEGRTQFF.

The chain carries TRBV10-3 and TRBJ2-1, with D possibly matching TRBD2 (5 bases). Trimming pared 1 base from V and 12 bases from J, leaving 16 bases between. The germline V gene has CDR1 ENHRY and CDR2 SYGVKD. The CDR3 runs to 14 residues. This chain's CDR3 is CAISEFGLRTAQFF. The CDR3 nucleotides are TGTGCCATCAGTGAGTTTGGACTGAGAACTGCGCAGTTCTTC.

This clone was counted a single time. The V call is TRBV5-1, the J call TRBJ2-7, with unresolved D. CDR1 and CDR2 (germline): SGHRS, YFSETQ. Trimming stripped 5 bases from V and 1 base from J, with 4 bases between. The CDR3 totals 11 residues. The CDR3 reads CASRISYEQYF. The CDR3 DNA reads TGCGCCAGCAGAATTTCCTACGAGCAGTACTTC.

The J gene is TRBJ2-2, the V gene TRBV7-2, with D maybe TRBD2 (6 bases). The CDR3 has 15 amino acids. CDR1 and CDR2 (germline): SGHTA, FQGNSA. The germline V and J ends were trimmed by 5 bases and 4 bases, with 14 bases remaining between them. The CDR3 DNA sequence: TGTGCCAGCAGCACCGCGGGACTCCCCACCGGGGAGCTGTTTTTT. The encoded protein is CASSTAGLPTGELFF. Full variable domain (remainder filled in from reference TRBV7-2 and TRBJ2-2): GAGVSQSPSNKVTEKGKDVELRCDPISGHTALYWYRQSLGQGLEFLIYFQGNSAPDKSGLPSDRFSAERTGGSVSTLTIQRTQQEDSAVYLCASSTAGLPTGELFFGEGSRLTVL.

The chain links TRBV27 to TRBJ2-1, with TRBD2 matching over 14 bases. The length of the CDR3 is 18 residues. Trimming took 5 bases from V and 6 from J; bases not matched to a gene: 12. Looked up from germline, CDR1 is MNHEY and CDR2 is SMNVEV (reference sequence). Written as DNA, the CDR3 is TGTGCCAGCAGTGTGAGACTAGCGGGAGGGCCTTTTTTCAATGAGCAGTTCTTC. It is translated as CASSVRLAGGPFFNEQFF.

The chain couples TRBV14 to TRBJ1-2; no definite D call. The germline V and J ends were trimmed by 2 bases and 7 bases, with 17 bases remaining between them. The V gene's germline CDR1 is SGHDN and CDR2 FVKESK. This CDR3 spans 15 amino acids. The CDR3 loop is CASSQHHRGLSGYTF. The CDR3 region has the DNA TGTGCCAGCAGCCAACATCACAGAGGTCTATCTGGCTACACCTTC.

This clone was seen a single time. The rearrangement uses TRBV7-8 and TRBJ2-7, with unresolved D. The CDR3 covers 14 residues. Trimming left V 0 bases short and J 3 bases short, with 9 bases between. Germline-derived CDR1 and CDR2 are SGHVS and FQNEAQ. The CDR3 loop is CASSLAEPDYEQYF. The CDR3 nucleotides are TGTGCCAGCAGCTTAGCAGAGCCAGACTACGAGCAGTACTTC.

The CDR3 region is CASSLWVPRGPSTEAFF. The CDR3, as DNA: TGTGCCAGCAGTTTATGGGTCCCTCGGGGGCCAAGCACTGAAGCTTTCTTT. The V and J genes are TRBV28 and TRBJ1-1; TRBD1 might be the D (6 bases). The CDR3 is made up of 17 amino acids. Germline values: CDR1 MDHEN, CDR2 SYDVKM. The germline V and J ends were trimmed by 0 bases and 4 bases, with 18 bases remaining between them.

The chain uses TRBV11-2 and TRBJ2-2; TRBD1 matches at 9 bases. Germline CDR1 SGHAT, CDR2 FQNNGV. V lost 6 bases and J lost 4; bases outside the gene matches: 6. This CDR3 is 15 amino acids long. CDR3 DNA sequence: TGTGCCAGCAGTACCGGGACAGGGCTCACCGGGGAGCTGTTTTTT. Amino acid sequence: CASSTGTGLTGELFF.

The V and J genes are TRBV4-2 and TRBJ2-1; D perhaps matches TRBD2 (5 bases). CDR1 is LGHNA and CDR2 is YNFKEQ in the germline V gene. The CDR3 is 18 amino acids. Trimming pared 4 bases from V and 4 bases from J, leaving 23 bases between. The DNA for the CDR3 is TGTGCCAGCAGCCCCAACGGACTGTCTAGTACTCTATACAATGAGCAGTTCTTC. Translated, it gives CASSPNGLSSTLYNEQFF.

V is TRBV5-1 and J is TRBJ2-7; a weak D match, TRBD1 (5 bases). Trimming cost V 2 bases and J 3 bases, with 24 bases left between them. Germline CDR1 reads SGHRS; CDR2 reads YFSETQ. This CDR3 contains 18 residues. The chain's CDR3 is CASSFLPWGITNLYEQYF. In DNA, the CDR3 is TGCGCCAGCAGCTTCCTCCCATGGGGCATCACCAACCTCTACGAGCAGTACTTC.

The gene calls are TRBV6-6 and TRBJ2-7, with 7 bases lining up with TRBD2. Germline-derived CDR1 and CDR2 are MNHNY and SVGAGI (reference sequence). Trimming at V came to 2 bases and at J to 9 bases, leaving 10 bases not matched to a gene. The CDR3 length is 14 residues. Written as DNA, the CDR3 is TGTGCCAGCAGTTACGGAGCGGGGTCGGATGTGCAGTACTTC. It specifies CASSYGAGSDVQYF.

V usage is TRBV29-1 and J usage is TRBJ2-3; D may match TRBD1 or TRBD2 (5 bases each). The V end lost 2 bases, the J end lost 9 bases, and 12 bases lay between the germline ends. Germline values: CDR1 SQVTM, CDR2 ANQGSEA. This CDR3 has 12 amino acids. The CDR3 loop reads CSVERDRITQYF. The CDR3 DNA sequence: TGCAGCGTTGAAAGGGACCGAATAACGCAGTATTTT.

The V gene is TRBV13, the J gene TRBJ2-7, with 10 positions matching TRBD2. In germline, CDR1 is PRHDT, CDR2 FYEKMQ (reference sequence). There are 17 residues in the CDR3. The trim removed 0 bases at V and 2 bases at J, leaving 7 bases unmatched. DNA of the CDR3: TGTGCCAGCAGCTTAGGCTGGTCACTAGCGGGGACCTACGAGCAGTACTTC. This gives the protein CASSLGWSLAGTYEQYF.

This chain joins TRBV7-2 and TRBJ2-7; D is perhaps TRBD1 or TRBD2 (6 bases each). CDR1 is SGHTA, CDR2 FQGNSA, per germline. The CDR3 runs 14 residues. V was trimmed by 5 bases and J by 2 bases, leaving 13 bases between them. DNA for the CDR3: TGTGCCAGCAGCCTCGGGGGCGGACCCTACGAGCAGTACTTC. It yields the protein CASSLGGGPYEQYF. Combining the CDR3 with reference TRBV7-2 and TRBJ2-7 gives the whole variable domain GAGVSQSPSNKVTEKGKDVELRCDPISGHTALYWYRQSLGQGLEFLIYFQGNSAPDKSGLPSDRFSAERTGGSVSTLTIQRTQQEDSAVYLCASSLGGGPYEQYFGPGTRLTVT.

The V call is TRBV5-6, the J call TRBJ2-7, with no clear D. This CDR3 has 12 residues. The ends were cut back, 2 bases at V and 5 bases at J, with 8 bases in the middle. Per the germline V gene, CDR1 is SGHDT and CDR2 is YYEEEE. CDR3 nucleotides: TGTGCCAGCAGCTTTGATGCAGACGAGCAGTACTTC. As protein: CASSFDADEQYF.

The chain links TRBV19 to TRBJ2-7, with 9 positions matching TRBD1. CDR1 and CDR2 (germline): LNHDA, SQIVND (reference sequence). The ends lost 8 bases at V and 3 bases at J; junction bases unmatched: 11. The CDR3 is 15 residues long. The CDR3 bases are TGTGCCAGTTCTGCTTCGGGACAGGGTTACTACGAGCAGTACTTC. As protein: CASSASGQGYYEQYF.

The CDR3 loop is CASSLKGLFTEAFF. CDR3 bases: TGTGCCAGCAGCTTAAAGGGCCTGTTCACTGAAGCTTTCTTT. The rearrangement uses TRBV7-8 and TRBJ1-1; D is unclear. The germline V gene has CDR1 SGHVS and CDR2 FQNEAQ. V was shortened by 2 bases and J by 4 bases, with 11 bases between the two germline ends. This CDR3 is built from 14 residues.

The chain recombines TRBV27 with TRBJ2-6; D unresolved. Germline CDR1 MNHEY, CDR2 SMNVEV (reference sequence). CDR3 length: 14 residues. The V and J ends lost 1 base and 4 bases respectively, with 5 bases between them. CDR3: CASSLYPGANVLTF. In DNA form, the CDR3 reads TGTGCCAGCAGTTTATACCCCGGGGCCAACGTCCTGACTTTC.

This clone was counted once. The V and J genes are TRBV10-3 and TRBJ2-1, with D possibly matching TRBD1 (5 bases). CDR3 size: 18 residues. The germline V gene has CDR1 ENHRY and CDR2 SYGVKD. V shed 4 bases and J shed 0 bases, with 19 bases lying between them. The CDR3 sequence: CAISASLPRVSSYNEQFF. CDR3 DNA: TGTGCCATCAGTGCCAGTCTGCCCAGGGTTAGCTCCTACAATGAGCAGTTCTTC.

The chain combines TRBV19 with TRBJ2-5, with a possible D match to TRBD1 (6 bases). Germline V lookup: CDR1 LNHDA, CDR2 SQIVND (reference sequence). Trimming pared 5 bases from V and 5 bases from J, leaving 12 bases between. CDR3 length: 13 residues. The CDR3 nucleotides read TGTGCCAGTAGTTTACAGGGAACGGAGACCCAGTACTTC. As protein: CASSLQGTETQYF.

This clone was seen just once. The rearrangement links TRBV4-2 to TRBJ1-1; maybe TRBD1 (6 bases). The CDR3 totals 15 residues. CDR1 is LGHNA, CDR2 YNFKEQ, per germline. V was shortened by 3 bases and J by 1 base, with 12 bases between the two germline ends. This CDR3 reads CASSHRGGENTEAFF. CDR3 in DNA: TGTGCCAGCAGCCACCGAGGGGGAGAGAACACTGAAGCTTTCTTT.

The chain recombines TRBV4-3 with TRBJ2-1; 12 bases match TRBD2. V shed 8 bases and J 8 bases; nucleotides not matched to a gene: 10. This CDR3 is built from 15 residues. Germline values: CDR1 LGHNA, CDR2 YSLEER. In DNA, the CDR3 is TGCGCCAGCTCCCGGGAACTAGCGGGAGGCTATGAGCAGTTCTTC. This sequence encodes CASSRELAGGYEQFF.

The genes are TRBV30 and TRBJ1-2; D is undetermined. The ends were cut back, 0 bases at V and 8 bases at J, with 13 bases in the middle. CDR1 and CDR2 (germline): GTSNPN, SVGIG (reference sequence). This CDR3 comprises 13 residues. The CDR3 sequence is CAWSVPGSGGYTF. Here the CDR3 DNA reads TGTGCCTGGAGTGTCCCCGGGTCAGGAGGCTACACCTTC.